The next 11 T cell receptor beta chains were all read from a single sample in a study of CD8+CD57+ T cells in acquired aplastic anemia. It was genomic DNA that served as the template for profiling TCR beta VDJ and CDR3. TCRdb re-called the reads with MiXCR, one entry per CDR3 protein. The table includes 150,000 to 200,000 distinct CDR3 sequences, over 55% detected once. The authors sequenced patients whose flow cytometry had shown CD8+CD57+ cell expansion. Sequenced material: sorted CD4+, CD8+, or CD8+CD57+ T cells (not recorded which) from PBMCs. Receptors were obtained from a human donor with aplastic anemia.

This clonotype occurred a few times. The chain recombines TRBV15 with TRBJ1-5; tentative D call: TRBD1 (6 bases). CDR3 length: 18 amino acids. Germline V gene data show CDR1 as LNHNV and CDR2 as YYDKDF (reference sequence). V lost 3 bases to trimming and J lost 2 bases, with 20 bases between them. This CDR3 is CATSRATGGDNGNQPQHF. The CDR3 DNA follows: TGTGCCACCAGCAGGGCTACCGGGGGCGACAATGGCAATCAGCCCCAGCATTTT.

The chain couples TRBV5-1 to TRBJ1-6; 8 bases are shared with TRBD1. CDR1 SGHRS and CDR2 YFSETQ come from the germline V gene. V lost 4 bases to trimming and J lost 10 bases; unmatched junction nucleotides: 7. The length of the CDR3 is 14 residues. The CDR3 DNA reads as TGCGCCAGCAGCCCAGGGGGCAGGCGATCACCCCTCCACTTT. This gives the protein CASSPGGRRSPLHF.

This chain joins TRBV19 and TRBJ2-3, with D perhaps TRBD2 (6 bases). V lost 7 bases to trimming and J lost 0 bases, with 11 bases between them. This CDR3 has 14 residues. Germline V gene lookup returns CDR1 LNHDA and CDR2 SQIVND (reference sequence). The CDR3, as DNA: TGTGCCAGTACTTTCGGGGGAAGCACAGATACGCAGTATTTT. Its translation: CASTFGGSTDTQYF. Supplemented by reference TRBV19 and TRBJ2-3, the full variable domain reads DGGITQSPKYLFRKEGQNVTLSCEQNLNHDAMYWYRQDPGQGLRLIYYSQIVNDFQKGDIAEGYSVSREKKESFPLTVTSAQKNPTAFYLCASTFGGSTDTQYFGPGTRLTVL.

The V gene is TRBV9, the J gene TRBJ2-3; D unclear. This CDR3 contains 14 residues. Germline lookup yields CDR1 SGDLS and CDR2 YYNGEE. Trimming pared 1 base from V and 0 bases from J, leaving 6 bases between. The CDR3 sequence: CASSVRLSTDTQYF. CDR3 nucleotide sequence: TGTGCCAGCAGCGTAAGGTTAAGCACAGATACGCAGTATTTT.

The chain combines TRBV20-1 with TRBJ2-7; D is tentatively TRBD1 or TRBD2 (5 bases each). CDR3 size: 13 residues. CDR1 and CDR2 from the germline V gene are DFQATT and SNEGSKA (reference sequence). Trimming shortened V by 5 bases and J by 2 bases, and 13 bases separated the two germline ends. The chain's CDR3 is CSAGGSSAYEQYF. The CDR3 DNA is TGCAGTGCTGGGGGATCCAGCGCCTACGAGCAGTACTTC.

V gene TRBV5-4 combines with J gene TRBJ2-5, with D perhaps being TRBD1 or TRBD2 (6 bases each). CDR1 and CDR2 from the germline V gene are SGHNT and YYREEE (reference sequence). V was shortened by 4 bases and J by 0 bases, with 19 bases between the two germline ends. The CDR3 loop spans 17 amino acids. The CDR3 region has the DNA TGTGCCAGCAGCCCCCCCTGGGGGGCCGAACACCAAGAGACCCAGTACTTC. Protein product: CASSPPWGAEHQETQYF.

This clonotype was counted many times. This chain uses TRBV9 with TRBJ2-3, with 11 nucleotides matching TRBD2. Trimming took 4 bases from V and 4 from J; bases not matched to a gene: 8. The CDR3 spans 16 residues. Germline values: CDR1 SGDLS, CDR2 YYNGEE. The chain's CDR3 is CASSPRVAGGPDTQYF. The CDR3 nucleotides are TGTGCCAGCAGCCCCCGGGTAGCGGGGGGGCCAGATACGCAGTATTTT.

CDR3 protein: CASSLGTSGRSYEQYF. CDR3 DNA sequence: TGTGCCAGTAGTCTTGGGACTAGCGGGAGGTCCTACGAGCAGTACTTC. This chain uses TRBV19 with TRBJ2-7, with 15 bases lining up with TRBD2. This CDR3 is 16 amino acids long. CDR1 is LNHDA and CDR2 is SQIVND in the germline V gene (reference sequence). Trimming at V came to 5 bases and at J to 1 base, leaving 3 bases not matched to a gene.

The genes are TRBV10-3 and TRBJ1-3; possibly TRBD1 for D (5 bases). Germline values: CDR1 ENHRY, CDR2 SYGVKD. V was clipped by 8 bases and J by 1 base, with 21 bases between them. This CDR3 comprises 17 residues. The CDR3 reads CAILTRDLQESGNTIYF. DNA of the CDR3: TGTGCCATCTTAACTCGGGACCTACAGGAATCTGGAAACACCATATATTTT.

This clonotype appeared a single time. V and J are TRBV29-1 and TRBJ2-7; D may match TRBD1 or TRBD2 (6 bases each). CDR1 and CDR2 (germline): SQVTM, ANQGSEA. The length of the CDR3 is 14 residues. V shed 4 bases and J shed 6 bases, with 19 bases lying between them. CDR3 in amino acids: CSVGGYVGGGEQYF. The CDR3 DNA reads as TGCAGCGTTGGGGGCTATGTCGGAGGGGGCGAGCAGTACTTC.

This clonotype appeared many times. The CDR3: CSALAGRLNTEAFF. Written as DNA, the CDR3 is TGCAGTGCTCTCGCGGGACGGTTGAACACTGAAGCTTTCTTT. V usage is TRBV20-1 and J usage is TRBJ1-1; tentative D call: TRBD1 (5 bases). The CDR3 is 14 residues long. With 5 bases removed from V and 0 bases from J, the gap between germline ends came to 13 bases. Per the germline V gene, CDR1 is DFQATT and CDR2 is SNEGSKA (reference sequence).